A single T cell receptor beta chain is shown here with its context. This record comes from a study of blood T cell repertoires in COVID-19. On the study more broadly: There were acute and convalescent COVID-19 samples, and they came from the United States, Italy and Spain.

In the authors' workflow: Reference gene primers were amplified, and this amplification served to estimate nucleated cell counts. The method was immunoSEQ multiplex PCR; TCRdb's version includes in-frame clones alone and lacks a portion of them. The V and J calls and the clone size are those of that table, but D and trimming were determined from the DNA. This table holds approximately 320,000 clones, around 90% found once. J lost 0 bases, V lost 5 bases, and 10 bases had no gene match. This CDR3 has 17 amino acids. Germline V lookup: CDR1 MDHEN, CDR2 SYDVKM. Cohort 3 donors were reported recovered after two negative PCRs, clearance, or symptom resolution.

The rearrangement links TRBV28 to TRBJ1-5, with 7 bases identical to TRBD1. The material sequenced was PBMCs or T cells enriched from blood (not recorded which). This sequence was found in a woman aged 18-29 years who had recovered from COVID-19. The CDR3 nucleotides are TGTGCCAGCAGTAGGGACAGCCTGTCATATAGCAATCAGCCCCAGCATTTT. Amino acids: CASSRDSLSYSNQPQHF.